This T cell receptor beta chain was recovered during a study of cytomegalovirus exposure and HLA in healthy donors. Across the whole study: Samples from HLA-typed donors yielded approximately 80 million unique TCRs in an early data release. Genotyping of roughly 400 donors showed that 65% to 90% belonged to the Caucasian-associated ancestry cluster. Overall study results and limits: Specific recognition of CMV antigens was confirmed in vitro for a few chains (all CMV-associated).

The table lists this clone with a count of one. Its antigen is not identified. It was with 60 Vbeta and 13 Jbeta primers that the PCR ran. Measured with immunoSEQ multiplex PCR; TCRdb has only the in-frame clones, and not every one. The sample carries roughly 150,000 clones, 64% recorded once. Germline CDR1 is SGHKS and CDR2 is YYEKEE (reference sequence). CDR3 length equals 16 residues. Trimming pared 4 bases from V and 0 bases from J, leaving 16 bases between. This receptor was taken from a woman in her thirties in good health and CMV-seropositive. The sequenced sample was PBMCs. This chain joins TRBV5-5 and TRBJ1-2, with D maybe TRBD1 (6 bases). The CDR3 nucleotides are TGTGCCAGCAGCAATGCCGACAGGTTCGCTAACTATGGCTACACCTTC. As protein: CASSNADRFANYGYTF.